Sequencing of this T cell receptor beta chain was carried out in a study of identical twins. Study-wide results and caveats: Models, which agreed with sharing between unrelated individuals, nonetheless underestimated the out-of-frame TCR alpha sharing seen in monozygotic twins. Where beta out-of-frame sequences were concerned, excess twin sharing was weaker.

The CDR3 consists of 14 residues. V was trimmed by 6 bases and J by 1 base, leaving 12 bases between them. Unique molecular identifiers were present on cDNA, and template switching added a universal primer site. Each CDR3 protein gets one entry after TCRdb re-called the 5' RACE reads with MiXCR. The sample carries 400,000 or so distinct CDR3 sequences, about 9% recorded once. There are a few counts of this clonotype. Its antigen is currently unknown. The chain is built from TRBV12-3 or TRBV12-4 and TRBJ1-1, with D maybe TRBD1 (6 bases). This sequence was found in a woman in her fifties or sixties in good health. Specimen: naive T cells sorted from blood. CDR3: CASRTGTPNTEAFF. CDR3 nucleotides: TGTGCCAGCAGGACGGGGACACCGAACACTGAAGCTTTCTTT.